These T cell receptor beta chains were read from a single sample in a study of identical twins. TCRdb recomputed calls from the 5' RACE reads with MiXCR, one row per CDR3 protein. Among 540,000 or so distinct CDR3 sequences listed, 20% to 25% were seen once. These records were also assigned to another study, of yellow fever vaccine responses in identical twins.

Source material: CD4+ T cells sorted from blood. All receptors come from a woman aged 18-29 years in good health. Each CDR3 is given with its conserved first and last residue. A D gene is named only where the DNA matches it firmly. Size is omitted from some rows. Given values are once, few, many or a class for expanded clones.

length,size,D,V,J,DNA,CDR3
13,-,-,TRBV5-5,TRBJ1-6,TGTGCCAGCAGCGACCGGACCGTCTCACCCCTCCACTTT,CASSDRTVSPLHF
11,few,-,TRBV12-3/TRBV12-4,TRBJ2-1,TGTGCCAGCAGCTACGGCGATGAGCAGTTCTTC,CASSYGDEQFF
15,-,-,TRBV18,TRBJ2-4,TGTGCCAGCTCAAACGCTGGTTTGGCCAAAAACATTCAGTACTTC,CASSNAGLAKNIQYF
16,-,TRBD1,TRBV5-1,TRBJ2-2,TGCGCCAGCAGCTTGGTACAGGGGATGAATACCGGGGAGCTGTTTTTT,CASSLVQGMNTGELFF
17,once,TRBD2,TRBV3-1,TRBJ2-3,TGTGCCAGCAGCCAAGATCCCCGGGCTAGCGGGACAGATACGCAGTATTTT,CASSQDPRASGTDTQYF
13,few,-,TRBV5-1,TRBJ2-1,TGCGCCAGCAGCTTGGGGGGGCCCAAGGGGCAGTTCTTC,CASSLGGPKGQFF
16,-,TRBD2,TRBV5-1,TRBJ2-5,TGCGCCAGCAGCTGGACTAGCGGGAGGGCCCAAGAGACCCAGTACTTC,CASSWTSGRAQETQYF
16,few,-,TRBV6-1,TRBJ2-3,TGTGCCAGCAGTGAAACCGGGACTCTTAGCACAGATACGCAGTATTTT,CASSETGTLSTDTQYF
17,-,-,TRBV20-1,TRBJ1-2,TGCAGTGCTAGAGATGGGGACCCCCGGACGGTTTTCTATGGCTACACCTTC,CSARDGDPRTVFYGYTF
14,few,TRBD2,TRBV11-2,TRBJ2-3,TGTGCCAGCAGTCGTAGCGGGGGGCGGGATACGCAGTATTTT,CASSRSGGRDTQYF
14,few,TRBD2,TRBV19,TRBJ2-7,TGTGCCAGTAGTATTAGCGGGAGGGCGGGTGAGCAGTACTTC,CASSISGRAGEQYF
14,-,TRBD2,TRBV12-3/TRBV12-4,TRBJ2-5,TGTGCCAGCTTAAGGACTAGCGGGGTGAAGACCCAGTACTTC,CASLRTSGVKTQYF
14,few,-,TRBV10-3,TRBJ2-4,TGTGCCATCAGTGAGTCGGGTAGCCAGGGCATTCAGTACTTC,CAISESGSQGIQYF
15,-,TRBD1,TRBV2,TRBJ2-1,TGTGCCAGCAGTGGACAGGGGGTTTCCTACAATGAGCAGTTCTTC,CASSGQGVSYNEQFF
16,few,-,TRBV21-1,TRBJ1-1,TGTGCCAAATCCACCAGGGGGCGAGTCATGAACACTGAAGCTTTCTTT,CAKSTRGRVMNTEAFF
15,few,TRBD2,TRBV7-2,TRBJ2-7,TGTGCCAGCAGCTTAGGATTCGCTAGCGGGGGGTCTGGGTACTTC,CASSLGFASGGSGYF
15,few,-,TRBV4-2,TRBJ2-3,TGTGCCAGCAGCCAAGAGTGGGGGCCAACAGATACGCAGTATTTT,CASSQEWGPTDTQYF
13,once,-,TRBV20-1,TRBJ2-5,TGCAGTGCTCAACGGGGAAACCAAGAGACCCAGTACTTC,CSAQRGNQETQYF
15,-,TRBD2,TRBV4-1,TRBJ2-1,TGCGCCAGCAGCCAAGAAAGCGGGGCCTACAATGAGCAGTTCTTC,CASSQESGAYNEQFF
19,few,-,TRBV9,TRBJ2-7,TGTGCCAGCAGCGTAGATGGGGGGAACCCGGGACGGCGATCCTACGAGCAGTACTTC,CASSVDGGNPGRRSYEQYF
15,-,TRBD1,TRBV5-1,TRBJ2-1,TGCGCCAGCAGCTTGGGGACAGGGTTCTTGAATGAGCAGTTCTTC,CASSLGTGFLNEQFF
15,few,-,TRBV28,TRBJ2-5,TGTGCCAGCAGTACCAAGACGGAGATAACTGGGACCCAGTACTTC,CASSTKTEITGTQYF
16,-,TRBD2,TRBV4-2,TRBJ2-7,TGTGCCAGCAGCCAAGGTGCTAGGACTAGCGTCTACGAGCAGTACTTC,CASSQGARTSVYEQYF
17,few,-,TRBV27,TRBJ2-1,TGTGCCAGCAGTTTAAGGGGACAGCGGGCCCGCTACAATGAGCAGTTCTTC,CASSLRGQRARYNEQFF
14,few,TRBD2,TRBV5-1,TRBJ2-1,TGCGCCAGCAGCTTCGGGACTAGCGGGGATGAGCAGTTCTTC,CASSFGTSGDEQFF
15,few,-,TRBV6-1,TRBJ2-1,TGTGCCAGCAGTGAAGCGGGGGGCTCCTACAATGAGCAGTTCTTC,CASSEAGGSYNEQFF
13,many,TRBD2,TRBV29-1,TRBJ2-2,TGCAGCGTCGCACTAGCGGGGAGAGGGGAGCTGTTTTTT,CSVALAGRGELFF
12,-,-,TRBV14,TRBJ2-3,TGTGCCAGCAGCTCGTTGCGGAATACGCAGTATTTT,CASSSLRNTQYF
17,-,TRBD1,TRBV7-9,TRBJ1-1,TGTGCCAGCAGCTCACCAAGACCGGGACAGGGGAACACTGAAGCTTTCTTT,CASSSPRPGQGNTEAFF
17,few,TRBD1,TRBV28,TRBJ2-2,TGTGCCAGCAGTTGGCCCTCGGGACAGGGGACCACCGGGGAGCTGTTTTTT,CASSWPSGQGTTGELFF
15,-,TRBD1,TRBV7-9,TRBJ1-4,TGTGCCAGCAGCTTAGGGAGTGCAGGGGGAGAAAAACTGTTTTTT,CASSLGSAGGEKLFF
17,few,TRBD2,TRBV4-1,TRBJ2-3,TGCGCCAGCAGCCTCTCCGGACTAGCGGATAACACAGATACGCAGTATTTT,CASSLSGLADNTDTQYF
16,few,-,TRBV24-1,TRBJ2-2,TGTGCCACCAGTGATGTTGTGACCCCGAACACCGGGGAGCTGTTTTTT,CATSDVVTPNTGELFF
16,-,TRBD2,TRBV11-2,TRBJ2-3,TGTGCCAGCAGCCGGGCCAAGACTAGCGGCACAGATACGCAGTATTTT,CASSRAKTSGTDTQYF
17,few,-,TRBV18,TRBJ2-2,TGTGCCAGCTCACCACGTAGGGACCAGTCGAACACCGGGGAGCTGTTTTTT,CASSPRRDQSNTGELFF
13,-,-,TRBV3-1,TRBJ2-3,TGTGCCAGCAGCCAAGCGGGGAGCCATACGCAGTATTTT,CASSQAGSHTQYF
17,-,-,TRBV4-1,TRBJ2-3,TGCGCCAGCACCCCTGTTGTCGTCGGGGGTTACGTGGATACGCAGTATTTT,CASTPVVVGGYVDTQYF
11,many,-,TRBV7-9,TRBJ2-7,TGTGCCAGCAGCTTAGACTACGAGCAGTACTTC,CASSLDYEQYF
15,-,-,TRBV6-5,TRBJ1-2,TGTGCCAGCAGTTCAACCTATACTGCAGGGGATGGCTACACCTTC,CASSSTYTAGDGYTF
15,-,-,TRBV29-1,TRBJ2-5,TGCAGCGTTGCTTTGTTTGGGGCCATCCAAGAGACCCAGTACTTC,CSVALFGAIQETQYF
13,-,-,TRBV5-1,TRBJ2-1,TGCGCCAGCAGCTCCCTGAGGGGCGATGAGCAGTTCTTC,CASSSLRGDEQFF
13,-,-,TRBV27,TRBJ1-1,TGTGCCAGCAGTCAATCCGGGACCCCTGAAGCTTTCTTT,CASSQSGTPEAFF
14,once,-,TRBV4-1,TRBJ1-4,TGCGCCAGCAGCCAGAGTCCGGTGGATGAAAAACTGTTTTTT,CASSQSPVDEKLFF
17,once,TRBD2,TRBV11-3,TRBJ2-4,TGTGCCAGCAGCTTAGATGGACTAGCGCGGGCCAAAAACATTCAGTACTTC,CASSLDGLARAKNIQYF
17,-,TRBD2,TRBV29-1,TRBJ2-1,TGCAGCGTCGCCAACCCAGACCTAGCGGCAAAACACAATGAGCAGTTCTTC,CSVANPDLAAKHNEQFF
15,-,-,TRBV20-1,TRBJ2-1,TGCAGTGCTCCCCAAGGCGGTAGCTCCTACAATGAGCAGTTCTTC,CSAPQGGSSYNEQFF
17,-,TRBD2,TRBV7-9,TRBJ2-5,TGTGCCAGCAGCCCTACGGGGTCTAGCGGGTACAACGGGGCCCAGTACTTC,CASSPTGSSGYNGAQYF
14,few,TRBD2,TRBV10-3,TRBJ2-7,TGTGCCATAAACAGCGGGGGCCAGTCCTACGAGCAGTACTTC,CAINSGGQSYEQYF
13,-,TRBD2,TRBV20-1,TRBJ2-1,TGCATCTGCTCCGCGGGGGGCTACAATGAGCAGTTCTTC,CICSAGGYNEQFF
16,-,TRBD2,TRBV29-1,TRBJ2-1,TGCAGCGTTGAAGAATTAGGGACTAGCGCGTACAATGAGCAGTTCTTC,CSVEELGTSAYNEQFF
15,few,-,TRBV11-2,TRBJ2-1,TGTGCCAGCGCCCAAGGGATGATCCCCTACAATGAGCAGTTCTTC,CASAQGMIPYNEQFF
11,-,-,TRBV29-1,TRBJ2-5,TGCAGCGTAGGGGGTTGGGAGACCCAGTACTTC,CSVGGWETQYF
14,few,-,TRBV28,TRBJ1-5,TGTGCCAGCAGTTCGCCTTGGGGTTATCAGCCCCAGCATTTT,CASSSPWGYQPQHF
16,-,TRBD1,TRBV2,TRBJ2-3,TGTGCCAGCAGCCAACAAGGGACAGTCCCGACAGATACGCAGTATTTT,CASSQQGTVPTDTQYF
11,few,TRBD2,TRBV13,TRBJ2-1,TGTGCCAGCAGCCAAGGACTAGCGGTGTTCTTC,CASSQGLAVFF